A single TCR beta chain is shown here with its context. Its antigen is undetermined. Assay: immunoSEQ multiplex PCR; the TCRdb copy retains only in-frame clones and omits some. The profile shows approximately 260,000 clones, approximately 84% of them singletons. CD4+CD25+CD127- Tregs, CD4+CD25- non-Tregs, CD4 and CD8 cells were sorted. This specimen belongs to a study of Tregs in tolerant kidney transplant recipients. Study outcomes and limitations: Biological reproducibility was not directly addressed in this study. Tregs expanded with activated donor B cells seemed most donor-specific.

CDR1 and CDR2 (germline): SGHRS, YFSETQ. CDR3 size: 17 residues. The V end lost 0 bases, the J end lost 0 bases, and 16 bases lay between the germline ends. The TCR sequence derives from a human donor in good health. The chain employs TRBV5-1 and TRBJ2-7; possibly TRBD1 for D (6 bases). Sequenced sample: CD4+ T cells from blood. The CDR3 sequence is CASSLVGTLISSYEQYF. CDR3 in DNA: TGCGCCAGCAGCTTGGTCGGGACACTGATATCCTCCTACGAGCAGTACTTC.